This T cell receptor beta chain comes out of a study of T cell clusters in autoimmune cytopenias. TRB rearrangements were amplified by touch-down multiplex PCR with mixed TRB-A/B primers. TCRdb re-called the multiplex PCR reads; one entry per CDR3 protein, DNA not given. The table for this sample gives around 7,400 distinct CDR3 sequences. About 37,500 genome equivalents of blood DNA were amplified for TRB. CDR3 length: 16 residues. Germline V gene data show CDR1 as SGHTA and CDR2 as FQGNSA. The chain joins TRBV7-2 to TRBJ2-3; the D call from TCRdb, TRBD2, cannot be confirmed without DNA. Specimen: peripheral blood. This clonotype was sampled from a human donor with an autoimmune cytopenia or autoimmune hepatitis (not recorded which). This CDR3 is CASSPSGPRGTDTQYF.